Following are 12 T cell receptor beta chains from one sample sequenced in a study of control samples from healthy donors and cancer patients. Libraries were prepared by immunoSEQ multiplex PCR; TCRdb keeps only in-frame clonotypes and omits some of them. The repertoire includes some 58,000 clones, 87% of them detected once, and approximately 11% sits in the top ten. Material for sequencing was PBMCs. These receptor sequences come from an older woman with lung cancer.

CDR3 region: CASSLATGNLQETQYF. The CDR3 DNA sequence: TGTGCCAGCAGCTTGGCGACAGGTAACCTCCAAGAGACCCAGTACTTC. The chain carries TRBV5-6 and TRBJ2-5; TRBD1 might be the D (6 bases). The ends were cut back, 0 bases at V and 1 base at J, with 13 bases in the middle. This CDR3 comprises 16 residues. Germline V gives CDR1 SGHDT, CDR2 YYEEEE.

The chain couples TRBV7-3 to TRBJ2-7, with a weak D call TRBD2 (6 bases). Trimming cost V 6 bases and J 7 bases, with 22 bases left between them. Germline CDR1 is SGHTA and CDR2 is FQGTGA. The CDR3 length is 15 residues. CDR3 coding DNA: TGTGCCAGCAGTCGCGCATCCGGGAGTTGGGAGGAGCAGTACTTC. It translates to CASSRASGSWEEQYF. The full variable domain, in which reference TRBV7-3 and TRBJ2-7 provide the parts outside the CDR3, is GAGVSQTPSNKVTEKGKYVELRCDPISGHTALYWYRQSLGQGPEFLIYFQGTGAADDSGLPNDRFFAVRPEGSVSTLKIQRTERGDSAVYLCASSRASGSWEEQYFGPGTRLTVT.

This chain joins TRBV19 and TRBJ2-7; no clear D gene. Trimming stripped 5 bases from V and 2 bases from J, with 10 bases between. CDR3 length: 13 residues. Per germline, CDR1 LNHDA and CDR2 SQIVND (reference sequence). The CDR3 region is CASSLGTTYEQYF. CDR3 in DNA: TGTGCCAGTAGTTTAGGTACAACCTACGAGCAGTACTTC.

This clone appeared a few times. This CDR3 is CASSAGQGGRSGANVLTF. The CDR3 DNA reads TGTGCCAGTAGTGCGGGACAGGGGGGACGCTCTGGGGCCAACGTCCTGACTTTC. The chain carries TRBV19 and TRBJ2-6, with 11 bases aligning to TRBD1. Trimming at V came to 5 bases and at J to 0 bases, leaving 6 bases not matched to a gene. CDR3 length: 18 amino acids. Per the germline V gene, CDR1 is LNHDA and CDR2 is SQIVND (reference sequence).

The chain recombines TRBV2 with TRBJ2-4; weak D call: TRBD2 (6 bases). CDR1 and CDR2 from the germline V gene are SNHLY and FYNNEI. CDR3 length equals 14 residues. The ends were cut back, 4 bases at V and 7 bases at J, with 14 bases in the middle. This CDR3 is CASSAAGTYNIQYF. CDR3 nucleotides: TGTGCCAGCAGTGCTGCCGGGACTTATAACATTCAGTACTTC.

This clone was picked up one time. This sequence joins TRBV4-1 and TRBJ2-2, with D perhaps matching TRBD1 or TRBD2 (6 bases each). Trimming stripped 0 bases from V and 5 bases from J, with 10 bases between. CDR1 MGHRA and CDR2 YSYEKL come from the germline V gene. The CDR3 length is 15 residues. The CDR3: CASSQEGGRTGELFF. DNA for the CDR3: TGCGCCAGCAGCCAAGAAGGGGGGAGAACCGGGGAGCTGTTTTTT.

A single count supports this clone. The gene calls are TRBV27 and TRBJ2-7; TRBD1 matches 9 bases. Germline CDR1 is MNHEY and CDR2 is SMNVEV (reference sequence). Losses at the gene ends were 6 bases for V and 3 bases for J; bases not matched to a gene: 6. CDR3 length: 14 residues. The DNA for the CDR3 is TGTGCCAGCAGCTTGGACAGGGGTCGCTACGAGCAGTACTTC. This encodes CASSLDRGRYEQYF.

This clone came up once. J is TRBJ1-3 and V is TRBV28; 10 positions match TRBD1. The CDR3 consists of 14 residues. Germline V gene lookup returns CDR1 MDHEN and CDR2 SYDVKM. J was trimmed by 8 bases and V by 1 base; bases with no gene match: 2. The CDR3 loop reads CASSLSGQGYTIYF. The CDR3 nucleotides are TGTGCCAGCAGTTTATCGGGACAGGGGTACACCATATATTTT.

The chain uses TRBV6-5 and TRBJ1-3; 8 bases are shared with TRBD1. Trimming took 6 bases from V and 1 from J; bases not matched to a gene: 5. The CDR3 is made up of 15 amino acids. Germline loops: CDR1 MNHEY, CDR2 SVGAGI. This CDR3 is CASRQGVVSGNTIYF. CDR3 in DNA: TGTGCCAGCAGACAGGGGGTAGTATCTGGAAACACCATATATTTT.

The chain recombines TRBV5-5 with TRBJ2-2; 7 bases line up with TRBD1. This CDR3 comprises 15 residues. The trim removed 4 bases at V and 3 bases at J, leaving 6 bases unmatched. The germline CDR1 and CDR2 sequences are SGHKS and YYEKEE (reference sequence). The CDR3 protein is CASSPGQLYTGELFF. CDR3 nucleotides: TGTGCCAGCAGCCCGGGACAGTTATACACCGGGGAGCTGTTTTTT.

The chain is built from TRBV7-9 and TRBJ2-1; TRBD1 is a possible D gene (6 bases). Germline assignment: CDR1 SEHNR and CDR2 FQNEAQ (reference sequence). CDR3 length equals 15 residues. Trimming shortened V by 5 bases and J by 11 bases, and 22 bases separated the two germline ends. In DNA form, the CDR3 reads TGTGCCAGCAGCCCGCCAGGGGCGCAAAACCCCAAGCAGTTCTTC. Translating it yields CASSPPGAQNPKQFF.

The gene calls are TRBV7-3 and TRBJ2-7; TRBD1 agrees at 9 bases. With 5 bases clipped from V and 1 base from J, the junction kept 12 bases outside the gene matches. This CDR3 spans 17 amino acids. The germline V gene encodes CDR1 SGHTA and CDR2 FQGTGA. The CDR3 region is CASSTKDRGLRSYEQYF. For the CDR3, the DNA is TGTGCCAGCAGCACGAAAGACAGGGGGTTAAGGTCCTACGAGCAGTACTTC.